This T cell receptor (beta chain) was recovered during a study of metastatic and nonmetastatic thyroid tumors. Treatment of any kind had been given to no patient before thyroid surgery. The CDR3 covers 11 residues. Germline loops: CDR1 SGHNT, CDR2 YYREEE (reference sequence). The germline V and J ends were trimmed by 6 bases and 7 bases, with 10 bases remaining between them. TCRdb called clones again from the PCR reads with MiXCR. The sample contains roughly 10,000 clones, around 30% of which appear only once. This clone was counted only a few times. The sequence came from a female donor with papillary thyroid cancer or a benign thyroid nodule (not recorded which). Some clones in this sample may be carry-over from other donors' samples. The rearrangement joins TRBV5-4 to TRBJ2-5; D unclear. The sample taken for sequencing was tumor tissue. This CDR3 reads CASTHGRTQYF. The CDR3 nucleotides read TGTGCCAGCACCCATGGTAGGACCCAGTACTTC. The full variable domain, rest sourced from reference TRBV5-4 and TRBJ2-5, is ETGVTQSPTHLIKTRGQQVTLRCSSQSGHNTVSWYQQALGQGPQFIFQYYREEENGRGNFPPRFSGLQFPNYSSELNVNALELDDSALYLCASTHGRTQYFGPGTRLLVL.